Below are 5 T cell receptor beta chains sequenced from a single sample in a study of CD8+ T cells in alopecia areata listed by TCRdb under 2018. What the treatment or condition label conveys for this sample: oral pan-JAK inhibitor, 5-10 mg twice daily. Library prep was done by the immunoSEQ multiplex PCR assay. RNA was extracted from all samples and reverse transcribed into cDNA as template for TCR sequencing. Sourced from immuneACCESS, this table was stored by TCRdb with only in-frame sequences that have V and J called. A share of the clones is absent; for the studies checked, an unresolved V gene accounts for under half, and the remainder has no known explanation. The sample profile shows approximately 210,000 clones; about three fifths of them were found once. The ten most abundant clones make up approximately 1.3% of the sample. The specimen was CD4+ T cells sorted from blood, collected between weeks 49 and 50, from a patient treated with tofacitinib. The receptor source for this set is a human donor with alopecia areata.

Comment on this clone: The same CDR3 can be traced to other DNA sequences in this sample. The chain has TRBV7-2 and TRBJ1-5, with a weak D call TRBD1 (5 bases). Germline CDR1 is SGHTA and CDR2 is FQGNSA. This CDR3 contains 15 residues. The ends were cut back, 1 base at V and 4 bases at J, with 11 bases in the middle. Here the CDR3 reads CASSLGGSLNQPQHF. DNA of the CDR3: TGTGCCAGCAGCTTAGGGGGCAGCTTAAATCAGCCCCAGCATTTT.

V gene TRBV6-6 combines with J gene TRBJ1-2, with 8 bases that match TRBD1. The junction had 9 bases not matched to a gene; V was cut back by 7 bases and J by 8 bases. Germline CDR1 MNHNY, CDR2 SVGAGI (reference sequence). This CDR3 is 13 amino acids long. The CDR3 spells CASIPLAGGGYTF. The CDR3 nucleotides are TGTGCCAGCATACCACTGGCAGGGGGCGGCTACACCTTC.

The chain recombines TRBV10-3 with TRBJ1-5; the D gene is possibly TRBD1 (5 bases). Germline lookup yields CDR1 ENHRY and CDR2 SYGVKD. The CDR3 is made up of 14 amino acids. V lost 3 bases and J lost 6, with 12 bases in between. CDR3 sequence: CAISEKGQGQPQHF. As DNA, the CDR3 is TGTGCCATCAGTGAAAAGGGTCAGGGTCAGCCCCAGCATTTT.

The J gene is TRBJ1-1, the V gene TRBV7-2; 11 bases fit TRBD1. V lost 5 bases to trimming and J lost 3 bases; unmatched junction nucleotides: 5. Germline V lookup: CDR1 SGHTA, CDR2 FQGNSA. CDR3 size: 15 residues. CDR3 sequence (DNA): TGTGCCAGCAGCCGGGACAGGGGGGTGTACACTGAAGCTTTCTTT. This gives the protein CASSRDRGVYTEAFF.

The rearrangement joins TRBV7-9 to TRBJ2-7; D assignment may be TRBD1 or TRBD2 (6 bases each). Germline assignment: CDR1 SEHNR and CDR2 FQNEAQ (reference sequence). Trimming stripped 6 bases from V and 5 bases from J, with 17 bases between. There are 14 residues in the CDR3. This CDR3 reads CASSSRTRGHEQYF. Written as DNA, the CDR3 is TGTGCCAGCAGTTCCAGGACACGGGGGCACGAGCAGTACTTC.